The clone carrying this TCR beta chain was found once. In germline, CDR1 is MNHEY, CDR2 SVGAGI. The ends were cut back, 8 bases at V and 6 bases at J, with 13 bases in the middle. This CDR3 comprises 13 residues. This sample was included in a study of shared clonotypes between healthy human individuals. Only in-frame clones appear in the TCRdb table, and some are missing; sequencing was by immunoSEQ multiplex PCR. The repertoire holds over a million clones, with approximately 98.5% as singletons. Material: naive CD4+ T cells sorted from blood. Subset denoted: CD45RA+ positively selected. V gene TRBV6-5 combines with J gene TRBJ2-2, with D unresolved. The receptor was derived from a man aged 30-40 years in good health. The chain's CDR3 is CASRKNDPGELFF. The CDR3 nucleotides are TGTGCCAGCCGAAAGAATGACCCCGGGGAGCTGTTTTTT.